This record covers a single TCR beta chain. Its target is unknown. The sample belongs to a study of cytomegalovirus exposure and HLA in healthy donors. Study-level findings and limits: Later on, an analysis found that several of the most significant clusters appeared to be linked to common viral pathogens, which included parvovirus B19. Association of a missense DCLRE1C variant with TCR beta V- and J-gene trimming was reported in a later analysis. The authors enumerated some 170 TCR beta chains as linked to cytomegalovirus. Most subjects had HLA-A and HLA-B alleles reportedly predicted accurately by TCR beta sequences.

This CDR3 is built from 15 residues. Germline V gene sequence: CDR1 MDHEN, CDR2 SYDVKM. Trimming shortened V by 3 bases and J by 4 bases, and 14 bases separated the two germline ends. The PCR was carried out with 60 Vbeta primers and 13 Jbeta primers. Here immunoSEQ multiplex PCR was the method, and the copy in TCRdb shows in-frame clones only, minus some. The profile covers about 180,000 clones, with just over 75% appearing a single time and 3.7% taken by the ten largest. The clonotype was recovered from a woman aged 60-75 years in good health and CMV-seropositive. The sample was PBMCs. The chain recombines TRBV28 with TRBJ2-3; tentatively, D is TRBD1 (5 bases). The CDR3 spells CASSLVGRVADTQYF. CDR3 bases: TGTGCCAGCAGTTTGGTGGGCAGGGTTGCAGATACGCAGTATTTT.